This TCR beta chain was sequenced for a study of cytomegalovirus exposure and HLA in healthy donors. Study observations and caveats: There were several of the most significant clusters that appeared linked to common viral pathogens in a later analysis. Another analysis was done later, and it associated over 15,000 TCR beta sequences with HLA alleles at 0.05 false discovery rate.

In the PCR, 60 Vbeta and 13 Jbeta primers were used. TCRdb's table, derived via immunoSEQ multiplex PCR, lists solely in-frame clones and lacks some. The sample lists 90,000 or so clones; about 81% were seen once. A word on this clone: Its antigen remains unidentified.

Germline lookup yields CDR1 SGHDT and CDR2 YYEEEE. Unmatched junction bases numbered 6, after V lost 4 bases and J lost 5 bases. This CDR3 region has 15 residues. The V call is TRBV5-6, the J call TRBJ2-7; TRBD2 matches at 13 bases. This sequence originates from a woman aged 35 to 49 in good health and CMV-seronegative. The sequencing sample was made of PBMCs. In DNA form, the CDR3 reads TGTGCCAGCAGCCCGGGACTAGCGGGGATACACGAGCAGTACTTC. Encoded protein: CASSPGLAGIHEQYF.